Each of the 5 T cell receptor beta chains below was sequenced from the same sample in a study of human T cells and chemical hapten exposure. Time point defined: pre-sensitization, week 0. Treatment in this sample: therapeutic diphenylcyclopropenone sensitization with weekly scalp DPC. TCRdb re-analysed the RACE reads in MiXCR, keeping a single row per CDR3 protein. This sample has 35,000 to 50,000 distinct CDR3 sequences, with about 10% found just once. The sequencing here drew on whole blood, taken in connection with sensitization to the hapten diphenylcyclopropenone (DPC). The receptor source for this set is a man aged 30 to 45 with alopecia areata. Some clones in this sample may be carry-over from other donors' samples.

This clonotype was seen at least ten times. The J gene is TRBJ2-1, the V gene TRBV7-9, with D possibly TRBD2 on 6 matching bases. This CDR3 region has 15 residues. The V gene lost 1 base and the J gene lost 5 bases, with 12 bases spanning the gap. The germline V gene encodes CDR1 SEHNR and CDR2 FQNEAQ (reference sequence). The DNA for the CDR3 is TGTGCCAGCAGCTTAGTTCTGGGGAGGCACAATGAGCAGTTCTTC. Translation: CASSLVLGRHNEQFF.

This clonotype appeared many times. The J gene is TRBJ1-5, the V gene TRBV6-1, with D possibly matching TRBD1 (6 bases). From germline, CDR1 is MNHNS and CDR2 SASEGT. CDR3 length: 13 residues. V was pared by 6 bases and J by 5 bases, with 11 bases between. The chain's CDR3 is CASSPTGHQPQHF. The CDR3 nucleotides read TGTGCCAGCAGCCCCACAGGGCATCAGCCCCAGCATTTT.

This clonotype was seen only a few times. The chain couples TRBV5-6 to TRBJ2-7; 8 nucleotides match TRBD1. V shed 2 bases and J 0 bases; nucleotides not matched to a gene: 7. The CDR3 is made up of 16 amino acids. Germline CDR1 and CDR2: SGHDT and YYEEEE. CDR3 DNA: TGTGCCAGCAGCTTTCGAGGGACAGGTAGCTCCTACGAGCAGTACGTC. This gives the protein CASSFRGTGSSYEQYV.

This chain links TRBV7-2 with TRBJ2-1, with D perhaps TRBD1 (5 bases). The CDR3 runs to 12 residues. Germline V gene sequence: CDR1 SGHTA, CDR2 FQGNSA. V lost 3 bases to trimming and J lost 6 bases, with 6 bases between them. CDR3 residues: CASSFQGNEQFF. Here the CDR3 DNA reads TGTGCCAGCAGCTTCCAGGGCAATGAGCAGTTCTTC.

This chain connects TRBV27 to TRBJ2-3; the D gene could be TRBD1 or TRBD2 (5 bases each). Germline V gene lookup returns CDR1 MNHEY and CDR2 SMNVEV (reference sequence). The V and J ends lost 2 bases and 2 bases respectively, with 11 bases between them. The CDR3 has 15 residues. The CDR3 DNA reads TGTGCCAGCAGTTTACTCGGGGACCCCACAGATACGCAGTATTTT. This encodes CASSLLGDPTDTQYF.